This T cell receptor (beta chain) was sequenced in a study of blood T cell repertoires in COVID-19. Individuals in the exposed group had encountered a COVID-19 case within 2 weeks preceding study entry. Clones were read by immunoSEQ multiplex PCR, and TCRdb kept only the in-frame ones, dropping some. The table records a few hundred thousand clones, more than 85% of them present only once. Sequencing input: PBMCs or T cells enriched from blood (not recorded which). The receptor comes from a woman in her thirties or forties who had been exposed to COVID-19.

The CDR3 region is CASSPSRGLNNEQFF. In DNA, the CDR3 is TGTGCCAGCAGCCCCTCCCGGGGACTTAACAATGAGCAGTTCTTC. The chain links TRBV3-1 (or the pseudogene TRBV3-2) to TRBJ2-1, with D possibly matching TRBD2 (6 bases). V gave up 4 bases and J gave up 5 bases, with 15 bases separating them. Germline CDR1 LGHDT, CDR2 YNNKEL (reference sequence). The CDR3 has 15 amino acids.